Presented here are 4 T cell receptor beta chains from one specimen sequenced in a study of control samples from healthy donors and cancer patients. Some clones are missing from TCRdb's copy, which holds only in-frame ones; the method was immunoSEQ multiplex PCR. Of about 92,000 clones listed, roughly four fifths are singletons. The sequenced sample consisted of blood. Source of these receptors: a woman in her sixties or seventies in good health.

This chain joins TRBV7-2 and TRBJ1-1; a possible D gene is TRBD1 (5 bases). Per the germline V gene, CDR1 is SGHTA and CDR2 is FQGNSA. CDR3 length: 15 residues. Deletions cut 5 bases from V and 3 bases from J, with 16 bases between. Here the CDR3 reads CASSGTRGVDTEAFF. The CDR3 region has the DNA TGTGCCAGCAGCGGTACAAGGGGAGTGGACACTGAAGCTTTCTTT.

In this sample, this clone turned up a few times. V is TRBV19 and J is TRBJ1-6; 8 bases match TRBD1. The CDR3 is made up of 15 amino acids. Germline V lookup: CDR1 LNHDA, CDR2 SQIVND (reference sequence). Trimming at V came to 4 bases and at J to 6 bases, leaving 5 bases not matched to a gene. DNA of the CDR3: TGTGCCAGTAGTAGCGGGACAGGACCTAATTCACCCCTCCACTTT. This encodes CASSSGTGPNSPLHF.

This chain joins TRBV7-9 and TRBJ1-5, with TRBD1 matching over 9 bases. CDR1 is SEHNR and CDR2 is FQNEAQ in the germline V gene (reference sequence). The junction had 3 bases not matched to a gene; V was cut back by 2 bases and J by 4 bases. This CDR3 contains 15 residues. CDR3 bases: TGTGCCAGCAGCTTATGGACAGGGGTAAATCAGCCCCAGCATTTT. Amino acids: CASSLWTGVNQPQHF.

V gene TRBV7-2 combines with J gene TRBJ2-1; 8 bases align to TRBD1. The germline gives CDR1 SGHTA, CDR2 FQGNSA. This CDR3 has 16 amino acids. After removal of 5 bases from V and 4 bases from J, the junction contained 10 bases not matched to a gene. The CDR3 DNA follows: TGTGCCAGCAGCCCCCCTCAGGGGGCGGTATACAATGAGCAGTTCTTC. It encodes CASSPPQGAVYNEQFF. Together with reference TRBV7-2 and TRBJ2-1, the CDR3 gives the full variable domain: GAGVSQSPSNKVTEKGKDVELRCDPISGHTALYWYRQSLGQGLEFLIYFQGNSAPDKSGLPSDRFSAERTGGSVSTLTIQRTQQEDSAVYLCASSPPQGAVYNEQFFGPGTRLTVL.